The clone carrying this T cell receptor (beta chain) was recorded at least ten times. The antigen remains unidentified. This entry comes from a study of CD8 T cells in ankylosing spondylitis. The study's findings and limits: What appeared characteristic of ankylosing spondylitis blood was a TCR beta motif of eight or nine highly homologous variants.

TCRdb passed the 5' RACE reads through MiXCR, listing each CDR3 protein once. Here the sample spans a few hundred thousand distinct CDR3 sequences, 7.5% to 9% being singletons. Sequencing was done on a sample of blood, either unsorted or a sorted T cell fraction (not recorded which). The sequence came from a male donor with ankylosing spondylitis.

The DNA of the CDR3 is TGCGCCAGCAGCTTGGGGGGGGACCCTAACAATGAGCAGTTCTTC. Translating it yields CASSLGGDPNNEQFF. J is TRBJ2-1 and V is TRBV5-1, with a possible D match to TRBD2 (6 bases). Per the germline V gene, CDR1 is SGHRS and CDR2 is YFSETQ. The CDR3 totals 15 residues. The V and J ends lost 0 bases and 5 bases respectively, with 12 bases between them.